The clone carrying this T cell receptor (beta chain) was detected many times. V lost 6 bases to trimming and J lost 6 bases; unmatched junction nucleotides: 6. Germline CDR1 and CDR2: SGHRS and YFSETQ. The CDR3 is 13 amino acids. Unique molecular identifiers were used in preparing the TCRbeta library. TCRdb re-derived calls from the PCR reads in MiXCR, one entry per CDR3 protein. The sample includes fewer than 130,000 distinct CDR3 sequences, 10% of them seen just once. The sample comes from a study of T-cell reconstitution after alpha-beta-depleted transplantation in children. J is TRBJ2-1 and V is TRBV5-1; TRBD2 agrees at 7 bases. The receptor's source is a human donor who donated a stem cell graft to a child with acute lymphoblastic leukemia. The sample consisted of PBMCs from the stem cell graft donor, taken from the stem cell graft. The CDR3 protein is CASNSGVLNEQFF. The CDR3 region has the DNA TGCGCCAGCAACAGCGGGGTACTCAATGAGCAGTTCTTC.